A single sample is the source of the 9 T cell receptor beta chains below, sequenced in a study of shared clonotypes between healthy human individuals. Libraries were prepared by immunoSEQ multiplex PCR; TCRdb keeps only in-frame clonotypes and omits some of them. The sample contains 1,400,000 or so clones, 98% of which appear only once. Source material: naive CD4+ T cells sorted from blood. Sample subset: CD45RA+ positively selected. Source of these receptors: a man between 25 and 39 years old in good health.

This clone came up once. The V call is TRBV14, the J call TRBJ2-2; TRBD2 aligns across 12 bases. CDR3 length: 17 amino acids. Germline CDR1 reads SGHDN; CDR2 reads FVKESK. The ends lost 0 bases at V and 13 bases at J; junction bases unmatched: 12. DNA of the CDR3: TGTGCCAGCAGCCAAGATATTGGGACTAGCGGGTTAGCACGGCTGTTTTTT. As protein: CASSQDIGTSGLARLFF.

V is TRBV30 and J is TRBJ2-5, with 7 nucleotides matching TRBD2. J was trimmed by 7 bases and V by 5 bases; bases with no gene match: 19. From germline, CDR1 is GTSNPN and CDR2 SVGIG (reference sequence). The CDR3 loop spans 16 amino acids. The CDR3 nucleotides are TGTGCCTGGGGGACTACGGCCAACCCTAGGTCGTCGACCCAGTACTTC. It codes for CAWGTTANPRSSTQYF.

The chain is built from TRBV6-1 and TRBJ1-5; perhaps TRBD1 as D (5 bases). V was trimmed by 1 base and J by 5 bases, leaving 9 bases between them. Germline V gene sequence: CDR1 MNHNS, CDR2 SASEGT. The CDR3 is made up of 14 amino acids. The CDR3 sequence is CASSEVLGDQPQHF. Written as DNA, the CDR3 is TGTGCCAGCAGTGAAGTATTGGGGGATCAGCCCCAGCATTTT.

The genes are TRBV18 and TRBJ2-5; 8 bases map to TRBD1. The junction had 7 bases not matched to a gene; V was cut back by 8 bases and J by 2 bases. The CDR3 consists of 14 residues. Germline lookup yields CDR1 KGHSH and CDR2 LQKENI. CDR3 DNA sequence: TGTGCCAGCCGCCAGGGGGCCTGGCAAGAGACCCAGTACTTC. Translated: CASRQGAWQETQYF.

The chain recombines TRBV19 with TRBJ2-5, with D possibly TRBD1 on 5 matching bases. The germline V gene encodes CDR1 LNHDA and CDR2 SQIVND (reference sequence). Trimming removed 6 bases at V and 1 base at J, with 9 bases between. The length of the CDR3 is 13 residues. CDR3 sequence: CASRPDSQETQYF. The CDR3 nucleotides read TGTGCCAGTAGGCCCGACAGCCAAGAGACCCAGTACTTC.

The J gene is TRBJ2-7, the V gene TRBV7-2; no clear D gene. Trimming took 5 bases from V and 0 from J, leaving 5 bases between them. The CDR3 runs to 12 residues. The germline V gene has CDR1 SGHTA and CDR2 FQGNSA. CDR3: CASSAPSYEQYF. The CDR3 coding sequence is TGTGCCAGCAGCGCCCCCTCCTACGAGCAGTACTTC.

The rearrangement uses TRBV4-3 and TRBJ2-2; 9 bases align to TRBD2. V lost 2 bases to trimming and J lost 1 base; unmatched junction nucleotides: 8. There are 18 residues in the CDR3. Germline CDR1 and CDR2: LGHNA and YSLEER. As DNA, the CDR3 is TGCGCCAGCAGCCAAACTAGTAGCGGGAGAAGGAACACCGGGGAGCTGTTTTTT. As protein: CASSQTSSGRRNTGELFF.

The chain combines TRBV5-5 with TRBJ2-5, with TRBD1 matching over 9 bases. CDR3 length equals 15 residues. Germline values: CDR1 SGHKS, CDR2 YYEKEE (reference sequence). V lost 3 bases, J lost 4 bases, and 7 bases stayed unmatched. Here the CDR3 DNA reads TGTGCCAGCAGCTACGAGACAGGGGGTCTAGAGACCCAGTACTTC. This encodes CASSYETGGLETQYF.

The rearrangement joins TRBV28 to TRBJ2-1; TRBD2 matches at 7 bases. The V gene's germline CDR1 is MDHEN and CDR2 SYDVKM. The CDR3 consists of 16 residues. V lost 1 base, J lost 8 bases, and 11 bases stayed unmatched. The CDR3 protein is CASSLFSGGSRDEQFF. CDR3 nucleotide sequence: TGTGCCAGCAGTTTATTCTCGGGCGGGAGTCGGGATGAGCAGTTCTTC.